Listed below are T cell receptor beta chains from one sample, sequenced in a study of blood T cell repertoires in COVID-19. Profiling relied on immunoSEQ multiplex PCR, and the TCRdb table lists in-frame clones only, not all of them. The table shows just over 650,000 clones, with 85% to 90% occurring only once. Material: peripheral blood. These receptors were taken from a woman aged 18-29 years with acute or convalescent COVID-19. Both conserved end residues are part of each CDR3. The order of the fields is clone size, D gene, CDR3 length, J gene, V gene, CDR3 protein, CDR3 DNA. The D gene is left open where the match is weak. Size values are once, few and many counts, or a class for expanded clones, and some rows have none.

- TRBD1 16 TRBJ1-1 TRBV7-9 CASSRMGTGGTAEAFF TGTGCCAGCAGCCGAATGGGGACAGGGGGTACGGCTGAAGCTTTCTTT
once - 15 TRBJ2-1 TRBV24-1 CATSETGDHYNEQFF TGTGCCACCAGTGAGACGGGGGACCATTACAATGAGCAGTTCTTC
- - 15 TRBJ2-1 TRBV5-8 CASSLWRGPSNEQFF TGTGCCAGCAGCTTGTGGCGGGGGCCATCCAATGAGCAGTTCTTC
- - 17 TRBJ2-6 TRBV24-1 CATSSGTPVSGANVLTF TGTGCCACCAGTTCCGGGACACCCGTCTCTGGGGCCAACGTCCTGACTTTC
- TRBD2 14 TRBJ2-1 TRBV7-7 CASSLSSGYNEQFF TGTGCCAGCAGCTTGAGTAGCGGGTACAATGAGCAGTTCTTC
once - 13 TRBJ1-1 TRBV29-1 CSVQTTGNTEAFF TGCAGCGTACAAACGACAGGGAACACTGAAGCTTTCTTT
once TRBD1 15 TRBJ2-7 TRBV11-2 CASTPGQGYSYEQYF TGTGCCAGCACCCCGGGACAGGGTTACTCCTACGAGCAGTACTTC
- - 14 TRBJ2-7 TRBV14 CASSQVSGEPEQYF TGTGCCAGCAGCCAAGTTTCGGGAGAACCCGAGCAGTACTTC
- TRBD2 17 TRBJ2-1 TRBV7-2 CASSLVVAGLARNEQFF TGTGCCAGCAGCTTAGTTGTAGCGGGACTAGCGCGGAATGAGCAGTTCTTC
- - 14 TRBJ2-2 TRBV6-4 CASGFTGSSGELFF TGTGCCAGCGGATTCACAGGGTCATCCGGGGAGCTGTTTTTT
- - 16 TRBJ1-1 TRBV5-1 CASSLVGGILNTEAFF TGCGCCAGCAGCTTGGTTGGGGGCATCCTGAACACTGAAGCTTTCTTT
- - 15 TRBJ1-4 TRBV18 CASSPGHRWNEKLFF TGTGCCAGCTCACCAGGACACCGGTGGAATGAAAAACTGTTTTTT
- - 15 TRBJ1-1 TRBV7-9 CASSLGSQGSTEAFF TGTGCCAGCAGCTTAGGTAGCCAGGGAAGCACTGAAGCTTTCTTT
- - 13 TRBJ1-5 TRBV6-5 CASEPGEGERRHF TGTGCCAGCGAGCCCGGGGAGGGCGAGAGGAGGCATTTT
once - 15 TRBJ1-1 TRBV2 CASQEEGLRNTEAFF TGTGCCAGCCAAGAGGAGGGCCTGAGGAACACTGAAGCTTTCTTT
- - 14 TRBJ2-7 TRBV7-9 CASSLVGDTYEQYF TGTGCCAGCAGCTTAGTTGGCGACACCTACGAGCAGTACTTC
- - 15 TRBJ1-2 TRBV29-1 CSVVGHVGPDYGYTF TGCAGCGTTGTAGGACATGTTGGGCCGGACTATGGCTACACCTTC
- - 16 TRBJ2-6 TRBV13 CASSHGQTSGANVLTF TGTGCCAGCAGCCACGGACAGACCTCTGGGGCCAACGTCCTGACTTTC
- TRBD1 13 TRBJ2-7 TRBV5-1 CASSSGQTYEQYF TGCGCCAGCAGCTCGGGACAGACCTACGAGCAGTACTTC
- TRBD2 17 TRBJ2-2 TRBV4-1 CASSIWTSGENTGELFF TGCGCCAGCAGCATCTGGACTAGCGGGGAGAACACCGGGGAGCTGTTTTTT
- - 15 TRBJ1-2 TRBV5-6 CASSLLRGSNYGYTF TGTGCCAGCAGCTTATTACGAGGGTCTAACTATGGCTACACCTTC
- - 13 TRBJ1-4 TRBV30 CAWARKANEKLFF TGTGCCTGGGCCAGGAAGGCTAATGAAAAACTGTTTTTT
- TRBD1 16 TRBJ1-2 TRBV4-2 CASSHPGQGVDYGYTF TGTGCCAGCAGCCACCCCGGACAGGGGGTTGACTATGGCTACACCTTC
- TRBD2 12 TRBJ2-7 TRBV27 CASSFGGGGQYF TGTGCCAGCAGTTTCGGGGGGGGCGGGCAGTACTTC
- - 12 TRBJ2-1 TRBV10-3 CAIRGGDNEQFF TGTGCCATCAGAGGCGGGGACAATGAGCAGTTCTTC
- - 15 TRBJ1-6 TRBV3-1/TRBV3-2 CASSQESGQNSPLHF TGTGCCAGCAGCCAAGAAAGCGGACAGAATTCACCCCTCCACTTT
- TRBD1 14 TRBJ1-1 TRBV9 CASSNRGLNTEAFF TGTGCCAGCTCTAACAGGGGCTTGAACACTGAAGCTTTCTTT
- - 13 TRBJ1-2 TRBV6-5 CASSYMASGGYTF TGTGCCAGCAGTTACATGGCCTCGGGTGGCTACACCTTC
- TRBD1 13 TRBJ1-2 TRBV5-5 CASSFSDRGGYTF TGTGCCAGCAGCTTCTCGGACAGGGGAGGCTACACCTTC
- TRBD2 18 TRBJ2-7 TRBV4-1 CASSQGTIGASGGLEQYF TGCGCCAGCAGCCAAGGGACCATCGGGGCTAGCGGGGGTTTGGAGCAGTACTTC
- TRBD1 21 TRBJ1-5 TRBV6-2/TRBV6-3 CASSYFVPRDRDDYSNQPQHF TGTGCCAGCAGTTACTTTGTCCCCCGGGACAGGGATGACTATAGCAATCAGCCCCAGCATTTT
- - 14 TRBJ2-5 TRBV19 CASKLHSLQETQYF TGTGCCAGTAAACTCCACAGTCTCCAAGAGACCCAGTACTTC
- TRBD1 16 TRBJ1-2 TRBV19 CASSIGQGGVSYGYTF TGTGCCAGTAGTATAGGCCAGGGGGGCGTTAGCTATGGCTACACCTTC